What follows is one T cell receptor beta chain and its context. Its antigen is undetermined. This specimen comes from a study of cytomegalovirus exposure and HLA in healthy donors. Notes on the study in general: The study reported that TCR beta sequences accurately predicted HLA-A and HLA-B alleles in most subjects.

In the PCR, 60 Vbeta and 13 Jbeta primers were used. Using immunoSEQ multiplex PCR, the repertoire was profiled, and TCRdb retains in-frame clones only, with some absent. The sample yields 150,000 to 180,000 clones, roughly 80% seen once. The CDR3 covers 13 residues. The V end lost 6 bases, the J end lost 1 base, and 8 bases lay between the germline ends. The V gene's germline CDR1 is MNHNS and CDR2 SASEGT. The chain joins TRBV6-1 to TRBJ2-3; D is perhaps TRBD2 (6 bases). This TCR derives from a man in his thirties or forties in good health and CMV-seropositive. Sequencing was done on a sample of PBMCs. CDR3 in amino acids: CASRDYGTDTQYF. CDR3 nucleotides: TGTGCCAGCAGGGACTACGGCACAGATACGCAGTATTTT.